Described below is a single T cell receptor beta chain sequence and its context. Its antigen is not known. The protocol was immunoSEQ multiplex PCR, while the TCRdb copy is restricted to in-frame clones and leaves out a portion. Of under 40,000 clones in the sample, roughly two thirds were seen once. Healthy controls were blood donor buffy coats. This CDR3 has 15 residues. Germline assignment: CDR1 MRHNA and CDR2 SNTAGT. Trimming removed 10 bases at V and 4 bases at J, with 22 bases between. The sample originates from a study of STAT5B mutations in CD4+ large granular lymphocyte leukemia. Study-level findings and limits: Patient CD4-sorted repertoires stayed more clonal than healthy ones after leukemic-clone removal.

The sequencing input was CD4+ T cells from blood buffy coats. This sequence was found in a human donor in good health. The rearrangement links TRBV6-4 to TRBJ2-5; D remains ambiguous. This CDR3 is CATQQEGFLGETQYF. CDR3 DNA sequence: TGTGCCACCCAGCAGGAAGGGTTTCTTGGAGAGACCCAGTACTTC.